Listed below are T cell receptor beta chains from one sample, sequenced in a study of T cells of healthy individuals. A single record per CDR3 protein comes from TCRdb applying MiXCR to the 5' RACE reads. This sample has fewer than 90,000 distinct CDR3 sequences, with approximately 4.8% found just once. The receptors come from a female donor in good health. The CDR3 runs from the conserved cysteine through the conserved F or W. For some rows the clone size is stated as once, few or many, or as a class when expanded; others skip it.

>TRBJ1-1|TRBV29-1|few
CSALGGATEAFF
>TRBJ2-3|TRBV7-9|many
CASSQQGQGTSGVGTDTQYF
>TRBJ2-1|TRBV12-3/TRBV12-4|NA
CASSASGRGHNEQFF
>TRBJ2-1|TRBV20-1|many
CSASRRTRYNEQFF
>TRBJ1-1|TRBV30|NA
CAWSPSHTEAFF
>TRBJ2-7|TRBV29-1|many
CSVEGRNEQYF
>TRBJ2-7|TRBV4-1|few
CASSQDLTAPVYEQYF
>TRBJ1-4|TRBV25-1|NA
CASSDRDSEKKLFF
>TRBJ1-5|TRBV18|many
CASSPPGQHNQPQHF
>TRBJ2-3|TRBV19|NA
CASSSGDSTDTQYF
>TRBJ2-1|TRBV6-2/TRBV6-3|many
CASSLVGLAGADEQFF
>TRBJ2-2|TRBV4-1|NA
CASSQDHRGRSGELFF
>TRBJ2-6|TRBV12-3/TRBV12-4|many
CASRQGRLSGANVLTF
>TRBJ1-2|TRBV5-4|many
CASSLTGTNYGYTF
>TRBJ1-1|TRBV7-8|many
CASSSYRGLPYF
>TRBJ1-6|TRBV9|few
CASSPQGVSPLHF
>TRBJ2-1|TRBV5-1|many
CASSLLQGGGNEQFF
>TRBJ2-1|TRBV27|many
CASSLWGESYNEQFF
>TRBJ1-2|TRBV25-1|many
CASSAPQGVGYGYTF
>TRBJ2-3|TRBV2|many
CASIGRDRGTDTQYF
>TRBJ2-2|TRBV11-2|NA
CASRREGLATNTGELFF
>TRBJ2-1|TRBV27|few
CASSSDRAGDEQFF
>TRBJ2-1|TRBV9|many
CASSVTGGPEQFF
>TRBJ2-3|TRBV11-1|many
CASSLVTSGRPADTQYF
>TRBJ1-6|TRBV20-1|NA
CSARDQGSPLHF
>TRBJ2-7|TRBV7-2|NA
CASSPRTTYEQYF
>TRBJ2-3|TRBV28|many
CASREFAGGPVVGTDTQYF
>TRBJ2-7|TRBV30|many
CAWSPVSYEQYF
>TRBJ1-3|TRBV6-1|many
CASSEDPDVNTIYF
>TRBJ2-7|TRBV5-1|NA
CASSLGGDGAYEQYF
>TRBJ2-7|TRBV5-1|many
CASSFLDRAAYEQYF
>TRBJ1-5|TRBV12-5|many
CASGLPSVTGYNQPQHF
>TRBJ2-3|TRBV6-6|many
CASSYSGHTTDTQYF
>TRBJ2-7|TRBV7-9|many
CASSSPLGTGSSYEQYF
>TRBJ2-7|TRBV7-9|NA
CASSPRAAYEQYF
>TRBJ1-1|TRBV4-2|few
CASSPAGQGVRAFF
>TRBJ2-3|TRBV30|few
CAWTSGGLLTSTDTQYF
>TRBJ2-2|TRBV7-9|many
CASSFRAGTGELFF
>TRBJ2-5|TRBV7-2|many
CASSPRISQETQYF
>TRBJ1-3|TRBV28|many
CASRGSGNTIYF
>TRBJ2-7|TRBV27|many
CASSPLLAGVYEQYF
>TRBJ2-5|TRBV28|many
CASSPPGLAPQETQYF
>TRBJ2-1|TRBV6-5|many
CASSYSSGSYNEQFF
>TRBJ2-5|TRBV14|many
CASSRRLAGQETQYF
>TRBJ2-7|TRBV4-3|few
CASSQGLAGSSYEQYF
>TRBJ2-2|TRBV7-2|many
CASSRRPGANTGELFF
>TRBJ2-5|TRBV14|many
CASSQGWQETQYF
>TRBJ1-1|TRBV3-1|few
CASSQGVAATEAFF
>TRBJ2-5|TRBV7-8|many
CASSSVDSQETQYF
>TRBJ1-4|TRBV6-6|many
CASSNTGSNEKLFF
>TRBJ1-4|TRBV5-4|NA
CASSFGTNNEKLFF
>TRBJ2-1|TRBV24-1|NA
CATRNSRFVQGNEQFF
>TRBJ2-6|TRBV9|NA
CASSVWGSSGANVLTF
>TRBJ1-5|TRBV7-2|few
CASSLRDGENQPQHF
>TRBJ2-1|TRBV12-3/TRBV12-4|many
CASSLWGDYNEQFF
>TRBJ2-5|TRBV7-3|NA
CASSLTGSTGETQYF
>TRBJ2-7|TRBV27|NA
CASSWGSGQGYEQYF
>TRBJ2-6|TRBV3-1|many
CATTTAGANVLTF
>TRBJ2-6|TRBV28|few
CASSSGVGGSGANVLTF